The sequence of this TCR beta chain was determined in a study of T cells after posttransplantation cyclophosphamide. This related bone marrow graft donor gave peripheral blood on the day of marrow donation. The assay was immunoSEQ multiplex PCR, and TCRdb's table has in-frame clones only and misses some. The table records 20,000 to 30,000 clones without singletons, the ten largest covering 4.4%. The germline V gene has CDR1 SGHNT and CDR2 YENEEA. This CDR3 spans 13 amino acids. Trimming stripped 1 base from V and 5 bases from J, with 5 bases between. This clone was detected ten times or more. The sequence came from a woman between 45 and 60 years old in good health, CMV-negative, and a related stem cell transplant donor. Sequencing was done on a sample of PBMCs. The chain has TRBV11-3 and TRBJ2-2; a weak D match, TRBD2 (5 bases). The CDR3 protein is CASSLAGTGELFF. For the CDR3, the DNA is TGTGCCAGCAGCTTAGCGGGAACCGGGGAGCTGTTTTTT. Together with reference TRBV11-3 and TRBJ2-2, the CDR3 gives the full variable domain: EAGVVQSPRYKIIEKKQPVAFWCNPISGHNTLYWYLQNLGQGPELLIRYENEEAVDDSQLPKDRFSAERLKGVDSTLKIQPAELGDSAVYLCASSLAGTGELFFGEGSRLTVL.